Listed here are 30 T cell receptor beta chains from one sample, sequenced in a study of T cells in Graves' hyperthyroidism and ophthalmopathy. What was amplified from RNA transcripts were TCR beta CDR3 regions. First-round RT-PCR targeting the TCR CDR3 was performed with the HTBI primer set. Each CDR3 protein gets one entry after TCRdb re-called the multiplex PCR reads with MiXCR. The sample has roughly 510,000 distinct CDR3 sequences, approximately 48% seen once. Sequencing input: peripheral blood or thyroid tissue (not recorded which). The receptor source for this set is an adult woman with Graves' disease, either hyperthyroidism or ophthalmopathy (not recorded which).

This CDR3 reads CASSRTGGREETQYF. CDR3 DNA: TGTGCCAGTAGTCGGACAGGGGGGAGGGAAGAGACCCAGTACTTC. The rearrangement joins TRBV19 to TRBJ2-5; 10 nucleotides line up with TRBD1. With 5 bases clipped from V and 3 bases from J, the junction kept 6 bases outside the gene matches. CDR1 LNHDA and CDR2 SQIVND come from the germline V gene (reference sequence). This CDR3 is built from 15 residues.

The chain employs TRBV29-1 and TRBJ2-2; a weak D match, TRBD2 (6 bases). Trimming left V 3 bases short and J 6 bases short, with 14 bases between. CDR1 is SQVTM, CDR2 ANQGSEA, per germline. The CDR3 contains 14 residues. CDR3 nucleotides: TGCAGCGTTGAGGGGAGGAAGGGCGCCGGGGAGCTGTTTTTT. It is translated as CSVEGRKGAGELFF.

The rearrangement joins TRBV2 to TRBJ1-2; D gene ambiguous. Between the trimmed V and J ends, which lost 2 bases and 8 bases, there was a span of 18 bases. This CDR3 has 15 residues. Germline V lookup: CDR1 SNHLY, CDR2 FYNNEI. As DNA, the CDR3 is TGTGCCAGCAGTGAATTAGCGGGAGGCCTCTACGGCTACACCTTC. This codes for CASSELAGGLYGYTF.

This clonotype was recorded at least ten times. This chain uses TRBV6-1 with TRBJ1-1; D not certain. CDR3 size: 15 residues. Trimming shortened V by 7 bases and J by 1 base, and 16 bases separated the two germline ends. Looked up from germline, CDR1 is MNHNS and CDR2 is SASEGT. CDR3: CASIPLRRQNTEAFF. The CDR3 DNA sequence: TGTGCCAGCATTCCCCTCCGGCGGCAGAACACTGAAGCTTTCTTT.

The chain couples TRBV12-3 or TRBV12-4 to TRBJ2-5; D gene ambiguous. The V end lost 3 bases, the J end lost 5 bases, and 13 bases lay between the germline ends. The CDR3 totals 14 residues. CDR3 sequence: CASSLNLDVETQYF. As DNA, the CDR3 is TGTGCCAGCAGTTTGAACCTGGATGTGGAGACCCAGTACTTC.

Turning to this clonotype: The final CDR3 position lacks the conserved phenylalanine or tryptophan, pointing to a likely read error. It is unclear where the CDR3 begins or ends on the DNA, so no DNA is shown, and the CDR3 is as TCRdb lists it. The CDR3 here is CASSLGEGAR. The V call is TRBV5-4, the J call TRBJ1-4; the D call of TRBD1 is as the table states it, not checked on the DNA. The CDR3 is 10 residues long, counting both termini. The germline CDR1 and CDR2 sequences are SGHNT and YYREEE (reference sequence).

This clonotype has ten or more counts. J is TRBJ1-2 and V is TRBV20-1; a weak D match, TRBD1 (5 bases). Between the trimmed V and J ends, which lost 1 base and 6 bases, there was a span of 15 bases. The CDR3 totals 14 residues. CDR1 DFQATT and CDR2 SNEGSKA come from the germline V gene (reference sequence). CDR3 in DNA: TGCAGTGCTAGAGTTTCCGGGGCGTCGGATGGCTACACCTTC. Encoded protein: CSARVSGASDGYTF.

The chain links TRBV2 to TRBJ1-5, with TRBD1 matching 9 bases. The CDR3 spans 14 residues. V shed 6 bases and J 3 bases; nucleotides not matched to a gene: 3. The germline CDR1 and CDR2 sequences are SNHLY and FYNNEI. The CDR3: CASRRDRDNQPQHF. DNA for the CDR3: TGTGCCAGCAGGAGGGACAGGGACAATCAGCCCCAGCATTTT.

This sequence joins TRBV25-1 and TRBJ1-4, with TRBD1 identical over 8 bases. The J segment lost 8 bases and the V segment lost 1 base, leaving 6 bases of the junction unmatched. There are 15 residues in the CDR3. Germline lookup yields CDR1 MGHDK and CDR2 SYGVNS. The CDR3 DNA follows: TGTGCCAGCAGTGAATTTCGGCAGGGGGCAGAAAAACTGTTTTTT. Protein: CASSEFRQGAEKLFF.

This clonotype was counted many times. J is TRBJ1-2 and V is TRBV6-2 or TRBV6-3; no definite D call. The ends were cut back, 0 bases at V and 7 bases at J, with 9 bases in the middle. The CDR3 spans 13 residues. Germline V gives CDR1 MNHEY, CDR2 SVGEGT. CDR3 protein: CASSYSRSGGYTF. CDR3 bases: TGTGCCAGCAGTTACTCGAGGAGTGGTGGCTACACCTTC.

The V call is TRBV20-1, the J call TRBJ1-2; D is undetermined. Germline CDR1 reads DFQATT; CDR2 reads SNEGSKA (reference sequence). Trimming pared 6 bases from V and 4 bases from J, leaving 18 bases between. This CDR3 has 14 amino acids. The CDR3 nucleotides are TGCAGTGCCATCCTAGAACGGGTAGGCTATGGCTACACCTTC. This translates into CSAILERVGYGYTF.

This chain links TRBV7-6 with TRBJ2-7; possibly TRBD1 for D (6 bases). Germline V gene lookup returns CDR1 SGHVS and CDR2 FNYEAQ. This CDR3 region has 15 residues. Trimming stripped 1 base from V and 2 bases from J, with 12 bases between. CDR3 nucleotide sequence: TGTGCCAGCAGCTTAGAACCGGGACAAACCTACGAGCAGTACTTC. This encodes CASSLEPGQTYEQYF. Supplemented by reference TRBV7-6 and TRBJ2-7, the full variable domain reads GAGVSQSPRYKVTKRGQDVALRCDPISGHVSLYWYRQALGQGPEFLTYFNYEAQQDKSGLPNDRFSAERPEGSISTLTIQRTEQRDSAMYRCASSLEPGQTYEQYFGPGTRLTVT.

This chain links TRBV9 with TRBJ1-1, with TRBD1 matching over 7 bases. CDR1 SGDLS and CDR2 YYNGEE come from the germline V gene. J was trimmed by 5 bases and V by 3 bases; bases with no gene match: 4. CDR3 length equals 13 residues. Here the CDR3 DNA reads TGTGCCAGCAGCGCCACAGGGGCAACTGAAGCTTTCTTT. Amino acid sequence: CASSATGATEAFF.

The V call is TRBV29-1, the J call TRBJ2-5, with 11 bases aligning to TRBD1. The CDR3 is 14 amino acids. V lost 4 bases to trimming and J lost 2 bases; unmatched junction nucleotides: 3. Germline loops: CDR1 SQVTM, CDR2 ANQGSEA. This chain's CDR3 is CSVGTGGRQETQYF. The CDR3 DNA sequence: TGCAGCGTTGGGACAGGGGGCCGGCAAGAGACCCAGTACTTC.

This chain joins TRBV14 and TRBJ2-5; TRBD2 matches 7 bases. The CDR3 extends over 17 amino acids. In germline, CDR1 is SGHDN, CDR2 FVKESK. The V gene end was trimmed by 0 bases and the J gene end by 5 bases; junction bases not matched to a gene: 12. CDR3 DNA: TGTGCCAGCAGCCAAGATCAAGGGAGGGGACTTATGGAGACCCAGTACTTC. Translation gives CASSQDQGRGLMETQYF.

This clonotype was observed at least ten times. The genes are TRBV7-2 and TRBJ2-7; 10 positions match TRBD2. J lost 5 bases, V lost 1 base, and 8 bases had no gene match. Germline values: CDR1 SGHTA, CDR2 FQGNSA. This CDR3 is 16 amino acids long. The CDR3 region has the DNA TGTGCCAGCAGCTTAGGGCTAGCGGGAGAGGTTGACGAGCAGTACTTC. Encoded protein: CASSLGLAGEVDEQYF.

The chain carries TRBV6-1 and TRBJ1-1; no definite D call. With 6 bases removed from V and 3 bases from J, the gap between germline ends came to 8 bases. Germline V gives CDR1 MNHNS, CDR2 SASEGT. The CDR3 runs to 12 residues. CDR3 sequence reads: CASRVEYTEAFF. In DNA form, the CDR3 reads TGTGCCAGCAGGGTGGAATACACTGAAGCTTTCTTT.

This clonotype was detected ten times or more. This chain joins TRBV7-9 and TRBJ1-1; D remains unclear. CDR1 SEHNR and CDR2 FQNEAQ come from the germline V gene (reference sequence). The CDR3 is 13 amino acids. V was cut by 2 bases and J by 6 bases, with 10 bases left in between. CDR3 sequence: CASSLISGAEAFF. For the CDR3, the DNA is TGTGCCAGCAGCTTAATCTCCGGAGCTGAAGCTTTCTTT.

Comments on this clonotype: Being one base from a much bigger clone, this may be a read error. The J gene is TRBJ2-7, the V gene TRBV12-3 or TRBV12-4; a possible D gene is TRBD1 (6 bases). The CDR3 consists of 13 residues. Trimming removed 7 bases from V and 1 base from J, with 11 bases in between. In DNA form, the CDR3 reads TGTGCCAGCATGGGACATGGTTCCTACGAGCAGTACTTC. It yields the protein CASMGHGSYEQYF.

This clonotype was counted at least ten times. The CDR3 loop is CASSPTDRGGYEQYF. CDR3 in DNA: TGTGCCAGCAGCCCGACGGACAGGGGAGGGTACGAGCAGTACTTC. The chain joins TRBV7-8 to TRBJ2-7; 9 positions agree with TRBD1. The junction had 9 bases not matched to a gene; V was cut back by 5 bases and J by 4 bases. The CDR3 extends over 15 amino acids. The germline V gene has CDR1 SGHVS and CDR2 FQNEAQ.

The CDR3 spells CSVGAWGSYEQYF. The CDR3 DNA is TGCAGCGTTGGGGCGTGGGGCTCCTACGAGCAGTACTTC. The chain joins TRBV29-1 to TRBJ2-7; D unclear. Germline V lookup: CDR1 SQVTM, CDR2 ANQGSEA. V was cut by 4 bases and J by 0 bases, with 10 bases left in between. The CDR3 extends over 13 amino acids.

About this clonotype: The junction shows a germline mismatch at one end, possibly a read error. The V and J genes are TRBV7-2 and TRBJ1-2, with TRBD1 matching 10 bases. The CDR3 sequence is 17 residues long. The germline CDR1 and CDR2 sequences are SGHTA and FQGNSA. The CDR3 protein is CASSRFPGTGVPGGYTF. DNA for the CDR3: TGCGCCAGCAGCCGATTTCCCGGGACAGGGGTCCCTGGGGGCTACACCTTC.

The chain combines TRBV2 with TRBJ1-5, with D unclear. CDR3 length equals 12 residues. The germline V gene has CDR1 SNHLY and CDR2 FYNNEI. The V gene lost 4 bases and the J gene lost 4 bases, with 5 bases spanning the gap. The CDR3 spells CASSVSNQPQHF. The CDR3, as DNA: TGTGCCAGCAGTGTAAGTAATCAGCCCCAGCATTTT.

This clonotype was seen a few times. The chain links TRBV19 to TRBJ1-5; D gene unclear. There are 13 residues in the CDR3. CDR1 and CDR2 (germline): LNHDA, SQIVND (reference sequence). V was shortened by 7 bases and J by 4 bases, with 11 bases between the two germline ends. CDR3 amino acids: CASTGRWNQPQHF. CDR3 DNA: TGTGCCAGTACGGGCAGATGGAATCAGCCCCAGCATTTT.

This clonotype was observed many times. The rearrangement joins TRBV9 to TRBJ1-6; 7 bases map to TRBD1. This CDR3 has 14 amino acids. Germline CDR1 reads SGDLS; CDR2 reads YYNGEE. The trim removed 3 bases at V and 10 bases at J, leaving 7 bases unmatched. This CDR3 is CASSERDSQSPLHF. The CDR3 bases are TGTGCCAGCAGCGAACGGGACAGCCAGTCACCCCTCCACTTT.

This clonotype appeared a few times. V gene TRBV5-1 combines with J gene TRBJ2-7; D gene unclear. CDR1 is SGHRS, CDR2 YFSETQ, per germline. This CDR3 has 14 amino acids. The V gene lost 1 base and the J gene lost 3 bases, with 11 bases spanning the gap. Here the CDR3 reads CASSLSVSGYEQYF. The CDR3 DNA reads TGCGCCAGCAGCTTGTCCGTGTCCGGCTACGAGCAGTACTTC.

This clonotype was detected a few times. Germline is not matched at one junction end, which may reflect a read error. This CDR3 is CASSLVVSYQPQHF. CDR3 DNA sequence: TGTGCCAGCAGTTTAGTGGTTAGCTATCAGCCCCAGCATTTT. The V gene is TRBV28, the J gene TRBJ1-5; no clear D gene. The length of the CDR3 is 14 residues. The germline CDR1 and CDR2 sequences are MDHEN and SYDVKM.

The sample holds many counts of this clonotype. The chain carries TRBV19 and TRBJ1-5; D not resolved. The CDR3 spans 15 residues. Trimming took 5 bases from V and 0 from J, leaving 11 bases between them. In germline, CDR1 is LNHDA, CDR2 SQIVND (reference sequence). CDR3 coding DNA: TGTGCCAGTAGTTTCGGTGGTTATAGCAATCAGCCCCAGCATTTT. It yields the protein CASSFGGYSNQPQHF. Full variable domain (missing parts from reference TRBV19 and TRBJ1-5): DGGITQSPKYLFRKEGQNVTLSCEQNLNHDAMYWYRQDPGQGLRLIYYSQIVNDFQKGDIAEGYSVSREKKESFPLTVTSAQKNPTAFYLCASSFGGYSNQPQHFGDGTRLSIL.

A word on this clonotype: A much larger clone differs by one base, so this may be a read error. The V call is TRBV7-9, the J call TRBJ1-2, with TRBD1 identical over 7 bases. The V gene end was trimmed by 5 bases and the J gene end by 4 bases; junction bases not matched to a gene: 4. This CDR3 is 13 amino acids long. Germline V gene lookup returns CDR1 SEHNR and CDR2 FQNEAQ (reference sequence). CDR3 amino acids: CASSQQGTYGYTF. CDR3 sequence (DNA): TGTGCCAGCAGCCAACAGGGGACCTATGGCTACACCTTC.

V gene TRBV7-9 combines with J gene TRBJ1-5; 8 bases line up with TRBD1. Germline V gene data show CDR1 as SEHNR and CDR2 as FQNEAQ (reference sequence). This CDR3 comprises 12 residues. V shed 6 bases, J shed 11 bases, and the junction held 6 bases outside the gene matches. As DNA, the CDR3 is TGTGCCAGCAGTTCGTGGGACAGGACCCAGCATTTT. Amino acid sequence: CASSSWDRTQHF.